Listed below are T cell receptor beta chains from one sample, sequenced in a study of T cell changes during pregnancy in multiple sclerosis. Libraries were prepared by immunoSEQ multiplex PCR; TCRdb keeps only in-frame clonotypes and omits some of them. The table lists over 35,000 clones, 90% to 95% of them singletons. The source was CD4+ T cells from peripheral blood mononuclear cells, collected in the second trimester of pregnancy. The receptors were sampled from a female donor in good health, enrolled as a control in a pregnancy study. Both conserved end residues are part of each CDR3. The D gene is left open where the match is weak. Size is omitted from some rows. Given values are once, few, many or a class for expanded clones.

size	V	D	J	DNA	CDR3
few	TRBV11-2	NA	TRBJ1-5	TGTGCCAGCAGCTCCGCGCTTTATCAGCCCCAGCATTTT	CASSSALYQPQHF
NA	TRBV6-1	NA	TRBJ2-5	TGTGCCAGCAGTGAAGGCGCCATTGGCAGGGGTCAAGAGACCCAGTACTTC	CASSEGAIGRGQETQYF
NA	TRBV28	TRBD1	TRBJ1-2	TGTGCCAGACGACAGGGTTATATGTATGGCTACACCTTC	CARRQGYMYGYTF
NA	TRBV28	NA	TRBJ2-7	TGTGCCAGCAGTTCCGACAGGCCCTACGAGCAGTACTTC	CASSSDRPYEQYF
NA	TRBV6-5	NA	TRBJ2-1	TGTGCCAGCAGTTATTACAGCGGTGAGCAGTTCTTC	CASSYYSGEQFF
NA	TRBV6-5	NA	TRBJ1-2	TGTGCCAGCAGTTACTCCACGGGTCGCGGCTACACCTTC	CASSYSTGRGYTF
NA	TRBV6-1	NA	TRBJ2-1	TGTGCCAGCAGTGAAGCGAGAGGAGCTGAGCAGTTCTTC	CASSEARGAEQFF
NA	TRBV19	TRBD1	TRBJ2-2	TGTGCCAGTAGTATAGAGGGGGACAGGGGGCTCACCGGGGAGCTGTTTTTT	CASSIEGDRGLTGELFF
NA	TRBV5-1	NA	TRBJ1-1	TGCGCCAGCACGCAGGGGAACACTGAAGCTTTCTTT	CASTQGNTEAFF
NA	TRBV29-1	TRBD2	TRBJ2-3	TGCAGCGTTGCGTCCCTAGCGGGAGTCTTCACAGATACGCAGTATTTT	CSVASLAGVFTDTQYF
NA	TRBV5-4	NA	TRBJ2-7	TGTGCCAGCAGCTCTACCTACGAGCAGTACTTC	CASSSTYEQYF
once	TRBV21-1	NA	TRBJ2-3	TGTGCCAGCAGCAAGGTAAGCGTAATCAGCAGCACAGATACGCAGTATTTT	CASSKVSVISSTDTQYF
NA	TRBV30	NA	TRBJ1-6	TGTGCCTGGAGTCCCCTACAGGGCGGATCACCCCTCCACTTT	CAWSPLQGGSPLHF
NA	TRBV14	NA	TRBJ1-1	TGTGCCAGCAGCCTTTGGGGGGGGTCGAACACTGAAGCTTTCTTT	CASSLWGGSNTEAFF
NA	TRBV5-1	TRBD1	TRBJ2-1	TGCGCCAGCAGCTTTCGGACAGGCCGGACCAATGAGCAGTTCTTC	CASSFRTGRTNEQFF
NA	TRBV29-1	TRBD2	TRBJ2-5	TGCAGCGTTGCCATACTAGCGGGGGAGCCCCAGGAGCAGTACTTC	CSVAILAGEPQEQYF
NA	TRBV9	TRBD2	TRBJ2-3	TGTGCCAGCAGCGCTACTAGCGCCAGCACAGATACGCAGTATTTT	CASSATSASTDTQYF
NA	TRBV4-2	NA	TRBJ2-7	TGTGCCAGCAGCCAAGTGGGTGCGACAGGCCGATACGAGCAGTACTTC	CASSQVGATGRYEQYF
NA	TRBV5-1	TRBD1	TRBJ2-7	TGCGCCAGCAGCTTGACTCAGGGGGACTCCTACGAGCAGTACTTC	CASSLTQGDSYEQYF
NA	TRBV5-1	TRBD2	TRBJ2-5	TGCGCCAGCAGCTTGGAGGCCAGGGAGGGAGAGACCCAGTACTTC	CASSLEAREGETQYF
NA	TRBV19	NA	TRBJ2-2	TGTGCCAGTAGTGGCAGGGTAAACGGGGAGCTGTTTTTT	CASSGRVNGELFF
once	TRBV5-4	TRBD2	TRBJ2-7	TGTGCCAGCAGCTTGGGACTAGCGGGCTCTTGGGAGCAGTACTTC	CASSLGLAGSWEQYF
NA	TRBV28	NA	TRBJ2-1	TGTGCCAGCAAACCGGTAGCGGGACAGGGACTCGTCGGTTGGAATGAGCAGTTCTTC	CASKPVAGQGLVGWNEQFF
NA	TRBV5-1	NA	TRBJ1-6	TGCGCCAGCAGCTTGATGGCCGGGAGCTATAATTCACCCCTCCACTTT	CASSLMAGSYNSPLHF
few	TRBV6-5	NA	TRBJ1-1	TGTGCCAGCAGTTATGGGGGGACTGAAGCTTTCTTT	CASSYGGTEAFF
NA	TRBV28	TRBD2	TRBJ2-1	TGTGCCAGCAGTTCCGGGACTAGCGGTACCTACAATGAGCAGTTCTTC	CASSSGTSGTYNEQFF